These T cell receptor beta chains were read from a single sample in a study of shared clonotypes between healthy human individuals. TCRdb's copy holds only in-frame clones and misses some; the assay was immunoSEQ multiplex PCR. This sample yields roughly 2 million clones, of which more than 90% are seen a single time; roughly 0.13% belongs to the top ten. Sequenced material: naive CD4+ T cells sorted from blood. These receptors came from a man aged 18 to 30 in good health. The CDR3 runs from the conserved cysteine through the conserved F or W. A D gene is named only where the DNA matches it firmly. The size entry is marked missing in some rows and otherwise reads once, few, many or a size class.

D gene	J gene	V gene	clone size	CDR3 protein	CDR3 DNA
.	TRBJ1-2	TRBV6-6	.	CASSYQSGGRIYGYTF	TGTGCCAGCAGTTACCAGTCTGGGGGAAGGATCTATGGCTACACCTTC
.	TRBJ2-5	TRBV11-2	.	CASSLGVGWLDRETQYF	TGTGCCAGCAGCTTAGGTGTGGGGTGGCTAGATAGGGAGACCCAGTACTTC
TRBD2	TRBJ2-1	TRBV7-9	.	CASTMRTSGNNEQFF	TGTGCCAGCACCATGAGGACTAGCGGAAACAATGAGCAGTTCTTC
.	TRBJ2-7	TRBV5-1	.	CASSLGNRDSSYEQYF	TGCGCCAGCAGCTTGGGAAATCGCGACAGTTCCTACGAGCAGTACTTC
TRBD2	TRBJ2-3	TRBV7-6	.	CASSLSTLAGTDTQYF	TGTGCCAGCAGCTTATCCACCCTAGCGGGGACAGATACGCAGTATTTT
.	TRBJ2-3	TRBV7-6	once	CASSLAGGTDTQYF	TGTGCCAGCAGCTTAGCGGGGGGCACAGATACGCAGTATTTT
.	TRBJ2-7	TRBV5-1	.	CASSLLQSYEQYF	TGCGCCAGCAGCTTGCTGCAATCCTACGAGCAGTACTTC
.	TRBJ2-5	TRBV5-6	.	CASSHQETQYF	TGTGCCAGCAGCCACCAAGAGACCCAGTACTTC
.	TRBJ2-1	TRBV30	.	CAWAPASRGGEQFF	TGTGCCTGGGCTCCTGCGAGCCGGGGCGGTGAGCAGTTCTTC
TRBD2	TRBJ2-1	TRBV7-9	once	CASSLVSGGIVNEQFF	TGTGCCAGCAGCTTAGTGAGCGGGGGGATTGTCAATGAGCAGTTCTTC
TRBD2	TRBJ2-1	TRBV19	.	CASSMLAGPYNEQFF	TGTGCCAGTAGTATGCTAGCGGGACCCTACAATGAGCAGTTCTTC
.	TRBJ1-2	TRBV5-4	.	CASSLAPTGTSYGYTF	TGTGCCAGCAGCTTGGCCCCAACAGGGACCAGCTATGGCTACACCTTC
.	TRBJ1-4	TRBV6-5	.	CASSYSMAGGEKLFF	TGTGCCAGCAGTTACTCGATGGCGGGAGGGGAAAAACTGTTTTTT
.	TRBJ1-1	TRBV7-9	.	CASSPWGVTEAFF	TGTGCCAGCAGCCCGTGGGGGGTCACTGAAGCTTTCTTT
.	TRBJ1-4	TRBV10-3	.	CAISEAQGNEKLFF	TGTGCCATCAGTGAGGCTCAGGGCAATGAAAAACTGTTTTTT
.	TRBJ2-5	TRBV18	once	CASSPPRGAETQYF	TGTGCCAGCTCACCACCCCGAGGGGCAGAGACCCAGTACTTC
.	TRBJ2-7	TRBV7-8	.	CASSKLGAFAYEQYF	TGTGCCAGCAGCAAACTTGGGGCCTTTGCCTACGAGCAGTACTTC
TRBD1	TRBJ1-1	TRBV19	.	CASSIDAGGTEAFF	TGTGCCAGTAGTATAGACGCAGGGGGCACTGAAGCTTTCTTT
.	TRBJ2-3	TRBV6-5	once	CASSYSKAGQRLYF	TGTGCCAGCAGTTACTCGAAAGCGGGACAGCGTTTGTATTTT
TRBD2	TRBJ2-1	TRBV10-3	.	CAIRGTSGTPRAYNEQFF	TGTGCCATCAGAGGGACTAGCGGTACACCTCGAGCCTACAATGAGCAGTTCTTC
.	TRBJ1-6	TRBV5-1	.	CASSLKQGFSPLHF	TGCGCCAGCAGCTTGAAACAGGGATTTTCACCCCTCCACTTT
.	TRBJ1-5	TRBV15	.	CATRGGTQYSNQPQHF	TGTGCCACCAGGGGAGGGACACAGTATAGCAATCAGCCCCAGCATTTT
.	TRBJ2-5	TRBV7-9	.	CASSLGRSQGRETQYF	TGTGCCAGCAGCTTAGGACGGTCACAGGGCAGGGAGACCCAGTACTTC
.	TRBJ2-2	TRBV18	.	CASSILPPPNTGELFF	TGTGCCAGCTCAATCCTTCCCCCCCCGAACACCGGGGAGCTGTTTTTT
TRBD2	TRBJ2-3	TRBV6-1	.	CASSAGTSGTDTQYF	TGTGCCAGCAGTGCCGGGACTAGCGGCACAGATACGCAGTATTTT
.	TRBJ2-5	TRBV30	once	CAWTGFGTQYF	TGTGCCTGGACGGGGTTTGGGACCCAGTACTTC
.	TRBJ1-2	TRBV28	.	CASSTGSPNYGYTF	TGTGCCAGCAGTACAGGATCACCTAACTATGGCTACACCTTC
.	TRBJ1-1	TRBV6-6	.	CASSYSQNTEAFF	TGTGCCAGCAGTTACAGCCAGAACACTGAAGCTTTCTTT
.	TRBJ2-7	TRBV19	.	CASSIGSPGVNEQYF	TGTGCCAGTAGTATAGGATCGCCAGGGGTAAACGAGCAGTACTTC